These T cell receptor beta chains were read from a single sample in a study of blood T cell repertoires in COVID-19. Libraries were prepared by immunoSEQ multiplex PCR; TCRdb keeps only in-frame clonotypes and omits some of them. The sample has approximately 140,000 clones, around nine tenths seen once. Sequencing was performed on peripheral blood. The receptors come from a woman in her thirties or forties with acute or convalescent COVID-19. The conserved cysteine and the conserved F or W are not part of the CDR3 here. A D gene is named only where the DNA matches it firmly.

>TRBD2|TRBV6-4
ASSGGGGSGHNEQF
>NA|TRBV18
ASSPKGDLGYGYT
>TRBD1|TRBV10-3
AISARQTGVADTQY
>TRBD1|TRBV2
AGQGFGYEQY
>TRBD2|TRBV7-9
ASSLTGGSNEQF
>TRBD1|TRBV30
AWSVPRQGGTEAF
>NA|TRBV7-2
ASSLGTPLRYEQY
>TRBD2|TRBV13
ASSLVSSGRAGYEQY
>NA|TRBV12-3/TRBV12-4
ASRSVAGQPQH
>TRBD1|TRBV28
ASSFRAGDRGPVSSYEQY
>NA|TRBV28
ASTPRVRAPEAF
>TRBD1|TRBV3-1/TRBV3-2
ASSQDTTLTGKQETQY
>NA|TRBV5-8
ASSFGGMGTDTQY
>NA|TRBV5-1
ASSQSGDSGNTIY
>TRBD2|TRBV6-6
ASSYSTSGSTDTQY
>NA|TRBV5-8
ASSSWAPNQPQH
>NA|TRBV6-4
ASSAVGGTGELF
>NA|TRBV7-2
ASSQGPGTEAF
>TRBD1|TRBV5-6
ASSTGQGSLALH
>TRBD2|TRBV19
ASSPGLAVSSYNEQF
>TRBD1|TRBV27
ASSRVRGWNEQF
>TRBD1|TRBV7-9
ASSFGLGTGGDEQF
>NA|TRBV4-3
ASSQDGQTYGYT
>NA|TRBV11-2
ASSFLGYEQY
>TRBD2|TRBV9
ASSVAVGGVNNEQF
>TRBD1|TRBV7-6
ASSRPTGITDTQY
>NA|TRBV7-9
ASSLEISGLSSGELF
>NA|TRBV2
ASLQEGGNTIY
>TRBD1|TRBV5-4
ASSLPTGVNTEAF
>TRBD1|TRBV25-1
ASRGQGASGYT
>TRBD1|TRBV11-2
ASSPTGTDNSPLH
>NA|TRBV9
ASSVATLADEQY
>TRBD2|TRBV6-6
ASRSSGHEQY
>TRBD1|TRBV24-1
ATRDRDHPLMEQF
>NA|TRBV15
ATSRDKVSGGD
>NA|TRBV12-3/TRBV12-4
ASSLLVENTIY
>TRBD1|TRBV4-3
ASSPGQGLGYT
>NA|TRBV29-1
SVAAGSNSPLH
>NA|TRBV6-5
ASSYRQDNEQF
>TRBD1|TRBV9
ASSVAAGGPYGYT
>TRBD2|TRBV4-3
ASSQDVVGWGGGAYNEQF
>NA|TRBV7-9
ASSLRGTVGTEAF
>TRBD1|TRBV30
ACQGTALGQPQH
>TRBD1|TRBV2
ASSVETGAVNQPQH
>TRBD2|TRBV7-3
ASSLGGGASYEQY
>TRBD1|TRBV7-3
ASSLTGTGLDGELF
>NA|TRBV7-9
AKGGGQNTGELF
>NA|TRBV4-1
ASSPRGGLSSYNEQF
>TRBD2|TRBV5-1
ASSLGVTSGGPLAKNIQY
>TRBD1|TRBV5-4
ASSARDRPSGDTEAF
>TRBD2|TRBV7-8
ASSGGTSGRQIEQF
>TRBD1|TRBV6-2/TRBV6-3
ASSYQGTGNTEAF
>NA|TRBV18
ASSPGGTRGYEQY